This TCR beta chain was profiled in a study of shared clonotypes between healthy human individuals. At the level of the study: A donor's plate count was three for CD4 naive and three for CD4 memory; CD8 naive had two and CD8 memory one.

Every subset's genomic DNA went evenly onto several immunoSEQ plates. The assay was immunoSEQ multiplex PCR, and TCRdb's table has in-frame clones only and misses some. The sample lists under 750,000 clones; roughly 72% were seen once. Findings and limits, study-wide: Across a handful of donors, naive CD4 shared 4.5% to 6%, naive CD8 less than 4%, memory CD4 roughly 2.5%, memory CD8 more than 0.35%.

Concerning this clone: As yet, its antigen is unknown.

This CDR3 contains 16 residues. The chain joins TRBV21-1 to TRBJ2-7; the D call of TRBD1 is as the table states it, not checked on the DNA. TRBV21-1 counts as a pseudogene. The sequencing input was memory CD4+ T cells sorted from blood. The subset denotes: CD45RA-negative fraction. The clonotype was recovered from a woman under 40 in good health. Written as DNA, the CDR3 is TGTGCCAGCAGCGGACGGGGGAGGGACAGGGGCTACGAGCAGTACTTC. It specifies CASSGRGRDRGYEQYF.